The present T cell receptor beta chain was sequenced within a study of regulatory T cells in long-lasting Graves disease. Notes on this clonotype: Its antigen is undetermined.

Regarding the study as a whole: Peripheral blood alone, not thyroid tissue, underwent study.

TCR beta libraries were built with iRepertoire HTBI primers and Arm-PCR of CDR3 regions. TCRdb called the multiplex PCR reads again in MiXCR, with one record for every CDR3 protein. The repertoire holds about 660,000 distinct CDR3 sequences, with approximately 31% as singletons. As to time point: persistent/refractory GD, antithyroid drugs over 5 years with positive TRAb. PBMC RNA served as the TCR library source. This TCR derives from a female donor with Graves disease. Here the sequenced sample was peripheral blood mononuclear cells (PBMCs), taken when the disease was refractory, from a patient treated with antithyroid drugs.

The CDR3 protein is CASSANTGNTEAFF. Written as DNA, the CDR3 is TGTGCCAGCAGCGCAAACACAGGGAACACTGAAGCTTTCTTT. The genes are TRBV12-3 or TRBV12-4 and TRBJ1-1, with D possibly being TRBD1 (5 bases). With 6 bases removed from V and 1 base from J, the gap between germline ends came to 12 bases. The CDR3 is 14 residues long.